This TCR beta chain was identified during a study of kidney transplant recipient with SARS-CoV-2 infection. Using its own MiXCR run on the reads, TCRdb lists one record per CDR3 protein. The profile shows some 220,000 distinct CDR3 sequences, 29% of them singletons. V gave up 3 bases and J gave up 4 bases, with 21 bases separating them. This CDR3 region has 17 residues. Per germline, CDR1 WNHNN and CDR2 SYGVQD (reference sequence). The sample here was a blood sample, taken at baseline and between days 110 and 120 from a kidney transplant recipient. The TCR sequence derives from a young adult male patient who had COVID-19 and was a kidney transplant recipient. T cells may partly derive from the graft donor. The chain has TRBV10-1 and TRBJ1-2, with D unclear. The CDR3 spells CASSESKRSRKTYGYTF. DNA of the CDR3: TGCGCCAGCAGTGAATCAAAAAGATCGCGAAAGACCTATGGCTACACCTTC.